The clone carrying this TCR beta chain was seen at least ten times. This record comes from a study of T cells in Graves' hyperthyroidism and ophthalmopathy. Study information: Prior to any treatment, at the point of initial diagnosis, peripheral blood was collected.

The investigators amplified TCR beta CDR3 regions from RNA transcripts. Primed by the HTBI set, a first-round RT-PCR was run on the TCR CDR3. Each CDR3 protein gets one entry after TCRdb re-called the multiplex PCR reads with MiXCR. The table records approximately 620,000 distinct CDR3 sequences, more than 15% of them present only once. This CDR3 has 14 residues. CDR1 is GTSNPN, CDR2 SVGIG, per germline (reference sequence). V lost 3 bases to trimming and J lost 9 bases, with 18 bases between them. The genes are TRBV30 and TRBJ2-1; possibly TRBD2 for D (7 bases). The origin of this receptor is a woman aged 40-49 years with Graves' ophthalmopathy. Sequences were obtained from blood. CDR3 sequence (DNA): TGTGCCTGGAGCCTAGGGGGGGCCAGGCGTGAGCAGTTCTTC. Amino acid sequence: CAWSLGGARREQFF.